This T cell receptor beta chain was identified in a study of blood T cell repertoires in COVID-19. Study background: T cells, B-cell-depleted T cells, or PBMCs provided the cDNA or gDNA that served as material.

Patients of the Seattle cohort, enrolled during active infection, were followed longitudinally. This clone was counted a few times. The repertoire was sequenced with immunoSEQ multiplex PCR; TCRdb's copy has only in-frame clones and lacks some. The table includes approximately 180,000 clones, under 90% detected once. The germline V gene has CDR1 SGHRS and CDR2 YFSETQ. The CDR3 totals 18 residues. V shed 1 base and J 5 bases; nucleotides not matched to a gene: 17. The V gene is TRBV5-1, the J gene TRBJ2-7; 8 nucleotides match TRBD2. Source material: peripheral blood. This sequence was found in a person aged 70 to 80 with COVID-19, enrolled during active disease. CDR3 nucleotides: TGCGCCAGCAGCTTGAGGCCTAGCGGGCCACAACGCGTCCACGAGCAGTACTTC. Protein: CASSLRPSGPQRVHEQYF.